Listed below are T cell receptor beta chains from one sample, sequenced in a study of blood T cell repertoires in COVID-19. The protocol was immunoSEQ multiplex PCR, while the TCRdb copy is restricted to in-frame clones and leaves out a portion. The sample lists 53,000 or so clones; 79% were seen once. Sample: peripheral blood. The receptor source for this set is a man aged 60 to 75 with acute or convalescent COVID-19. Each CDR3 is given with its conserved first and last residue. The D gene is left open where the match is weak. A row's size may be missing; if present it is once, few, many or a size class.

v_gene,abundance,j_gene,d_gene,CDR3aa,CDR3nt
TRBV7-2,NA,TRBJ1-2,TRBD1,CASSSAPGTAKSTRGYTF,TGTGCCAGCAGCTCGGCACCCGGGACAGCCAAATCAACGCGTGGCTACACCTTC
TRBV4-1,once,TRBJ2-1,NA,CASSQQAGRNNEQFF,TGCGCCAGCAGCCAACAGGCAGGCCGTAACAATGAGCAGTTCTTC
TRBV7-9,NA,TRBJ2-5,NA,CASSFISEKVTQYF,TGTGCCAGCAGCTTCATATCGGAGAAGGTAACCCAGTACTTC
TRBV19,NA,TRBJ1-2,NA,CASSSRDEYYGYTF,TGTGCCAGTAGTAGCAGGGATGAATACTATGGCTACACCTTC
TRBV6-6,NA,TRBJ2-2,NA,CASSQPRDTGELFF,TGTGCCAGCAGTCAACCGAGGGACACCGGGGAGCTGTTTTTT
TRBV9,NA,TRBJ1-1,NA,CASSRQVGTEAFF,TGTGCCAGCAGTCGACAGGTCGGGACTGAAGCTTTCTTT
TRBV28,NA,TRBJ2-7,NA,CASSFTGTLAYEQYF,TGTGCCAGCAGTTTTACCGGGACTCTTGCCTACGAGCAGTACTTC
TRBV28,NA,TRBJ2-7,NA,CASSRRGTYEQYF,TGTGCCAGCAGTCGGAGAGGAACCTACGAGCAGTACTTC
TRBV29-1,NA,TRBJ2-3,TRBD2,CSVSRQRESSSDTQYF,TGCAGCGTTAGCCGTCAGCGGGAGAGCTCCTCAGATACGCAGTATTTT
TRBV5-1,NA,TRBJ1-2,TRBD1,CASSSMGIGTATLNYGYTF,TGCGCCAGCAGCTCGATGGGGATAGGGACAGCGACCCTTAACTATGGCTACACCTTC
TRBV5-4,NA,TRBJ2-2,TRBD2,CASSARAGEANTGELFF,TGTGCCAGCAGCGCGCGAGCGGGAGAGGCGAACACCGGGGAGCTGTTTTTT
TRBV7-3,NA,TRBJ2-7,TRBD1,CASSPGTGGTYEQYF,TGTGCCAGCAGCCCCGGGACAGGGGGTACCTACGAGCAGTACTTC
TRBV5-1,NA,TRBJ2-7,TRBD1,CASSYTGVYSYEQYF,TGCGCCAGCAGCTATACAGGGGTTTACTCCTACGAGCAGTACTTC
TRBV9,NA,TRBJ2-1,NA,CASSSRGTPRDYNEQFF,TGTGCCAGCAGCTCTCGGGGGACCCCAAGGGACTACAATGAGCAGTTCTTC
TRBV24-1,NA,TRBJ1-2,TRBD1,CATSDLGTGFDGYTF,TGTGCCACCAGTGATTTGGGGACAGGGTTCGATGGCTACACCTTC
TRBV5-5,NA,TRBJ1-1,NA,CASSPLPAGDTEAFF,TGTGCCAGCAGCCCACTGCCCGCAGGGGACACTGAAGCTTTCTTT
TRBV5-5,once,TRBJ2-1,TRBD2,CASSLEGGSGYNEQFF,TGTGCCAGCAGCTTGGAGGGCGGGAGTGGGTACAATGAGCAGTTCTTC
TRBV11-3,NA,TRBJ2-1,NA,CASSPQAGVGDNEQFF,TGTGCCAGCAGCCCGCAAGCGGGTGTAGGAGACAATGAGCAGTTCTTC
TRBV5-1,NA,TRBJ1-2,NA,CASSGRVEDYGYTF,TGCGCCAGCAGCGGCAGGGTTGAGGACTATGGCTACACCTTC
TRBV9,NA,TRBJ1-3,NA,CASSVQASTSGNTIYF,TGTGCCAGCAGCGTGCAGGCGTCTACCTCTGGAAACACCATATATTTT
TRBV2,NA,TRBJ1-2,NA,CASRTGGSTGYTF,TGTGCCAGCAGGACGGGGGGTTCCACGGGCTACACCTTC
TRBV11-1,NA,TRBJ2-5,TRBD1,CASIPGTGILGPQYF,TGTGCCAGCATCCCAGGGACAGGGATTTTAGGGCCCCAGTACTTC
TRBV7-8,NA,TRBJ2-5,TRBD1,CASSRGQQETQYF,TGTGCCAGCAGCCGGGGACAGCAAGAGACCCAGTACTTC
TRBV5-1,NA,TRBJ2-1,TRBD2,CASRLAGSSYNEQFF,TGCGCCAGCAGATTAGCGGGTAGCTCCTACAATGAGCAGTTCTTC
TRBV18,NA,TRBJ1-4,NA,CASSRRGEKLFF,TGTGCCAGCTCCCGGAGAGGTGAAAAACTGTTTTTT
TRBV5-1,NA,TRBJ2-7,TRBD2,CASSSGTSGSPQYF,TGCGCCAGCAGCTCCGGGACTAGCGGGTCCCCGCAGTACTTC
TRBV19,once,TRBJ2-1,TRBD1,CASSPGTGTSSYNEQFF,TGTGCCAGTAGTCCGGGGACAGGTACTAGCTCCTACAATGAGCAGTTCTTC
TRBV10-3,NA,TRBJ1-1,NA,CAISEGGNTEAFF,TGTGCCATCAGTGAGGGCGGAAACACTGAAGCTTTCTTT
TRBV5-6,once,TRBJ2-1,TRBD2,CASSFTSGSSYNEQFF,TGTGCCAGCAGCTTTACTAGCGGGAGTTCCTACAATGAGCAGTTCTTC
TRBV6-2/TRBV6-3,once,TRBJ2-2,TRBD2,CASSGTSGRAVTGELFF,TGTGCCAGCAGTGGGACTAGCGGGAGGGCCGTCACCGGGGAGCTGTTTTTT
TRBV6-5,NA,TRBJ2-3,TRBD2,CASSSAWEGRDTQYF,TGTGCCAGCAGTTCCGCCTGGGAGGGGCGAGATACGCAGTATTTT
TRBV6-6,NA,TRBJ1-5,TRBD1,CASSWDRVRNQPQHF,TGTGCCAGCAGTTGGGACAGGGTGAGGAATCAGCCCCAGCATTTT
TRBV11-3,NA,TRBJ2-1,NA,CASSLVGSVFNEQFF,TGTGCCAGCAGCTTAGTTGGCAGCGTATTCAATGAGCAGTTCTTC
TRBV6-4,NA,TRBJ2-1,NA,CASSDSYSGSSYNEQFF,TGTGCCAGCAGTGACTCCTATAGCGGAAGCTCCTACAATGAGCAGTTCTTC
TRBV11-2,once,TRBJ1-2,TRBD1,CASSPTNLGGADGYTF,TGTGCCAGCAGCCCGACGAATCTAGGGGGCGCAGACGGCTACACCTTC
TRBV11-2,NA,TRBJ2-5,NA,CASSFTTGTPVGKTQYF,TGTGCCAGCAGCTTCACTACCGGGACACCGGTAGGGAAGACCCAGTACTTC
TRBV28,NA,TRBJ1-5,TRBD1,CASSPPQGAGQPQHF,TGTGCCAGCAGTCCCCCACAGGGGGCAGGGCAGCCCCAGCATTTT
TRBV19,few,TRBJ2-7,TRBD1,CASSQPGQTYEQYF,TGTGCCAGTAGTCAACCGGGACAGACCTACGAGCAGTACTTC
TRBV7-9,few,TRBJ1-2,NA,CASSRERDYGYTF,TGTGCCAGCAGCAGAGAGAGGGACTATGGCTACACCTTC
TRBV14,NA,TRBJ2-1,TRBD2,CASSQVSLGLAGVNNEQFF,TGTGCCAGCAGCCAAGTAAGCCTGGGACTAGCGGGAGTTAACAATGAGCAGTTCTTC
TRBV4-2,once,TRBJ2-7,TRBD1,CASSQDRGRGSYEQYF,TGTGCCAGCAGCCAGGACAGGGGGCGCGGGTCCTACGAGCAGTACTTC
TRBV5-1,NA,TRBJ2-7,TRBD2,CASSLELAGVEQYF,TGCGCCAGCAGCTTGGAACTAGCGGGAGTCGAGCAGTACTTC
TRBV6-5,NA,TRBJ1-2,NA,CASGEQGLGYGYTF,TGTGCCAGCGGGGAACAGGGTTTAGGCTATGGCTACACCTTC
TRBV7-2,NA,TRBJ1-1,NA,CASSPGINTEAFF,TGTGCCAGCAGCCCCGGGATAAACACTGAAGCTTTCTTT